Each of the 27 T cell receptor beta chains below was sequenced from the same sample in a study of cytomegalovirus exposure and HLA in healthy donors. PCR was performed using 60 Vbeta and 13 Jbeta primers. TCRdb's table, derived via immunoSEQ multiplex PCR, lists solely in-frame clones and lacks some. The sample gives about 200,000 clones, around 80% of which show up once; about 14% is in the top ten. The sequenced sample consisted of PBMCs. Every receptor here comes from a man aged 40-49 years in good health and CMV-seronegative.

Here the CDR3 reads CASSSQGRDIQYF. CDR3 sequence (DNA): TGTGCCAGCAGTTCACAGGGAAGAGACATTCAGTACTTC. V and J are TRBV2 and TRBJ2-4, with D possibly being TRBD1 (6 bases). Germline V lookup: CDR1 SNHLY, CDR2 FYNNEI. The CDR3 extends over 13 amino acids. The V end was cut by 5 bases, the J end by 8 bases, with 13 bases between.

The chain links TRBV15 to TRBJ2-7; 9 bases map to TRBD1. Germline CDR1 reads LNHNV; CDR2 reads YYDKDF (reference sequence). Unmatched junction bases numbered 12, after V lost 2 bases and J lost 7 bases. The CDR3 totals 16 residues. CDR3 sequence: CATSRPRTGELQEQYF. Written as DNA, the CDR3 is TGTGCCACCAGCAGACCCCGGACAGGGGAGCTGCAAGAGCAGTACTTC.

The V gene is TRBV19, the J gene TRBJ2-1, with TRBD2 matching 7 bases. Germline CDR1 LNHDA, CDR2 SQIVND (reference sequence). V lost 1 base and J lost 0; bases outside the gene matches: 3. The CDR3 covers 16 residues. DNA of the CDR3: TGTGCCAGTAGTATAGGGGGGGGAAGCTCCTACAATGAGCAGTTCTTC. It yields the protein CASSIGGGSSYNEQFF.

The gene calls are TRBV30 and TRBJ2-7, with 9 nucleotides matching TRBD1. The CDR3 is made up of 14 amino acids. The ends lost 3 bases at V and 2 bases at J; junction bases unmatched: 5. Looked up from germline, CDR1 is GTSNPN and CDR2 is SVGIG (reference sequence). CDR3 residues: CAWSPGQGAYEQYF. In DNA form, the CDR3 reads TGTGCCTGGAGCCCGGGACAGGGCGCCTACGAGCAGTACTTC.

V and J are TRBV5-1 and TRBJ2-1; possible D gene TRBD1, 5 bases. The V end lost 5 bases, the J end lost 5 bases, and 14 bases lay between the germline ends. Germline assignment: CDR1 SGHRS and CDR2 YFSETQ. The CDR3 is 14 amino acids. In DNA, the CDR3 is TGCGCCAGCAGTGTTGGGCAGGGAAACAATGAGCAGTTCTTC. This gives the protein CASSVGQGNNEQFF.

The gene calls are TRBV6-4 and TRBJ2-3; TRBD1 matches 7 bases. V lost 9 bases to trimming and J lost 3 bases; unmatched junction nucleotides: 9. CDR1 MRHNA and CDR2 SNTAGT come from the germline V gene. This CDR3 comprises 14 residues. CDR3 in amino acids: CASTDRAETDTQYF. For the CDR3, the DNA is TGTGCCAGTACCGACAGGGCCGAGACAGATACGCAGTATTTT.

The V call is TRBV30, the J call TRBJ1-4, with D tentatively TRBD1 (5 bases). V was shortened by 3 bases and J by 0 bases, with 17 bases between the two germline ends. Germline CDR1 GTSNPN, CDR2 SVGIG (reference sequence). The length of the CDR3 is 17 residues. CDR3 in DNA: TGTGCCTGGAGCTCCAACAGGTCTCCCTCAACTAATGAAAAACTGTTTTTT. Encoded protein: CAWSSNRSPSTNEKLFF. Filled out from reference TRBV30 and TRBJ1-4, the complete variable domain reads SQTIHQWPATLVQPVGSPLSLECTVEGTSNPNLYWYRQAAGRGLQLLFYSVGIGQISSEVPQNLSASRPQDRQFILSSKKLLLSDSGFYLCAWSSNRSPSTNEKLFFGSGTQLSVL.

About this clone: The CDR3 does not close with the conserved phenylalanine or tryptophan, likely indicating a read error. The DNA is omitted, as the CDR3 cannot be located on it reliably, and the CDR3 follows TCRdb's listing. V gene TRBV2 combines with J gene TRBJ2-3; the D call in the table, TRBD2, was not verified against the DNA. The germline V gene has CDR1 SNHLY and CDR2 FYNNEI. The CDR3 sequence runs 16 residues, both termini included. The CDR3 loop is CASSEDRAAGLAAGCY.

The chain recombines TRBV27 with TRBJ2-7, with TRBD2 matching over 9 bases. J gave up 3 bases and V 2 bases, and 5 bases lay outside the gene matches. This CDR3 contains 15 residues. Germline V gives CDR1 MNHEY, CDR2 SMNVEV (reference sequence). CDR3 region: CASSLKSGRNYEQYF. DNA of the CDR3: TGTGCCAGCAGTTTAAAAAGCGGGAGGAACTACGAGCAGTACTTC.

Concerning this clone: The germline gene is not matched at one end of the junction; a read error may be the cause. The rearrangement uses TRBV7-9 and TRBJ2-5; 11 positions agree with TRBD2. There are 16 residues in the CDR3. In germline, CDR1 is SEHNR, CDR2 FQNEAQ (reference sequence). In nucleotides, the CDR3 is TGTTCCAGCAGCTTAGGGACTAGCGGACCTCAAGAGACCCAGTACTTC. Its protein product is CSSSLGTSGPQETQYF.

The rearrangement joins TRBV5-6 to TRBJ2-1; 7 bases are a match to TRBD1. Germline loops: CDR1 SGHDT, CDR2 YYEEEE. The CDR3 contains 15 residues. The trim removed 1 base at V and 7 bases at J, leaving 8 bases unmatched. CDR3 bases: TGTGCCAGCAGCTTGTTGACAGGGAGTGGAAATGAGCAGTTCTTC. Translated: CASSLLTGSGNEQFF.

The chain joins TRBV5-6 to TRBJ1-6, with 7 bases fitting TRBD1. The CDR3 loop spans 17 amino acids. J gave up 6 bases and V 4 bases, and 13 bases lay outside the gene matches. Germline CDR1 reads SGHDT; CDR2 reads YYEEEE. The CDR3 spells CASSPLGYSGGNSPLHF. The CDR3 DNA reads as TGTGCCAGCAGCCCACTCGGTTATTCAGGGGGTAATTCACCCCTCCACTTT.

This clone was seen just once. The V gene is TRBV4-3, the J gene TRBJ2-3; maybe TRBD1 (5 bases). The CDR3 loop spans 17 amino acids. Germline values: CDR1 LGHNA, CDR2 YSLEER. V was cut by 1 base and J by 2 bases, with 16 bases left in between. The DNA for the CDR3 is TGCGCCAGCAGCCAAGCTCTTTGGGGCAGATCCACAGATACGCAGTATTTT. It encodes CASSQALWGRSTDTQYF.

The chain links TRBV5-6 to TRBJ1-2, with 9 bases aligning to TRBD1. The CDR3 consists of 16 residues. Trimming at V came to 4 bases and at J to 6 bases, leaving 13 bases not matched to a gene. Germline V gene data show CDR1 as SGHDT and CDR2 as YYEEEE. DNA of the CDR3: TGTGCCAGCAGCACTTTGTATCTGGGACAGGGCGATGGCTACACCTTC. Translated, it gives CASSTLYLGQGDGYTF.

The CDR3 region is CAISGRADEQFF. CDR3 DNA sequence: TGTGCCATCAGCGGGAGGGCGGATGAGCAGTTCTTC. The genes are TRBV10-3 and TRBJ2-1, with 8 bases that match TRBD2. The V segment lost 6 bases and the J segment 8 bases; nucleotides outside the gene matches: 3. Germline V gene data show CDR1 as ENHRY and CDR2 as SYGVKD. The CDR3 spans 12 residues.

V usage is TRBV19 and J usage is TRBJ2-2, with D perhaps TRBD2 (5 bases). Germline lookup yields CDR1 LNHDA and CDR2 SQIVND (reference sequence). This CDR3 comprises 15 residues. The V end was cut by 3 bases, the J end by 4 bases, with 12 bases between. The CDR3 bases are TGTGCCAGTAGTATCTCCGGACTCGCCACCGGGGAGCTGTTTTTT. Translation gives CASSISGLATGELFF.

CDR3 protein: CASNQDSMNTEAFF. The CDR3 bases are TGTGCCAGCAACCAGGACAGTATGAACACTGAAGCTTTCTTT. This chain uses TRBV2 with TRBJ1-1, with a tentative D call TRBD1 (6 bases). This CDR3 comprises 14 residues. Trimming stripped 7 bases from V and 0 bases from J, with 12 bases between. Germline CDR1 is SNHLY and CDR2 is FYNNEI.

The chain joins TRBV5-6 to TRBJ2-7; 9 bases fit TRBD2. This CDR3 is 18 amino acids long. Germline V gene lookup returns CDR1 SGHDT and CDR2 YYEEEE. The V gene end was trimmed by 4 bases and the J gene end by 3 bases; junction bases not matched to a gene: 17. DNA of the CDR3: TGTGCCAGCAGCATGACAGGGTATGGCGGGAGGGCCGACTACGAGCAGTACTTC. Its protein product is CASSMTGYGGRADYEQYF.

The gene calls are TRBV10-3 and TRBJ2-5; TRBD2 matches at 7 bases. The germline V gene encodes CDR1 ENHRY and CDR2 SYGVKD. Trimming took 3 bases from V and 9 from J; bases not matched to a gene: 19. This CDR3 region has 17 residues. The CDR3 nucleotides are TGTGCCATCAGTGAATACAGCGGGACGGGTATACGTAAGGCCCAGTACTTC. It encodes CAISEYSGTGIRKAQYF.

The chain recombines TRBV6-1 with TRBJ2-1, with a tentative D call TRBD2 (6 bases). The CDR3 runs to 15 residues. V was trimmed by 6 bases and J by 4 bases, leaving 16 bases between them. The germline V gene has CDR1 MNHNS and CDR2 SASEGT. CDR3 loop: CASRLAGSRYNEQFF. The CDR3 nucleotides are TGTGCCAGCAGACTAGCCGGTTCCAGGTACAATGAGCAGTTCTTC.

This sequence joins TRBV15 and TRBJ1-6; tentatively, D is TRBD1 (5 bases). V gave up 0 bases and J gave up 3 bases, with 12 bases separating them. The germline V gene has CDR1 LNHNV and CDR2 YYDKDF (reference sequence). The CDR3 runs to 17 residues. CDR3: CATSRDYRTLYNSPLHF. CDR3 DNA sequence: TGTGCCACCAGCAGAGATTACAGGACCCTCTATAATTCACCCCTCCACTTT.

V and J are TRBV7-3 and TRBJ2-1, with 12 bases lining up with TRBD2. Trimming removed 5 bases from V and 2 bases from J; junction bases left unmatched: 7. Germline V lookup: CDR1 SGHTA, CDR2 FQGTGA. CDR3 length: 17 amino acids. CDR3 sequence reads: CASSINPSGGAYNEQFF. In nucleotides, the CDR3 is TGTGCCAGCAGCATAAACCCTAGCGGGGGGGCCTACAATGAGCAGTTCTTC.

The J gene is TRBJ2-3, the V gene TRBV2; D remains ambiguous. This CDR3 has 12 amino acids. Deletions cut 5 bases from V and 6 bases from J, with 9 bases between. The germline gives CDR1 SNHLY, CDR2 FYNNEI. CDR3 sequence (DNA): TGTGCCAGCAGTCCTCGCGTGGATACGCAGTATTTT. Translating gives CASSPRVDTQYF.

This clone came up a few times. The V gene is TRBV29-1, the J gene TRBJ2-7, with 7 positions matching TRBD1. J lost 0 bases, V lost 5 bases, and 10 bases had no gene match. The CDR3 consists of 15 residues. Germline CDR1 SQVTM, CDR2 ANQGSEA. CDR3 loop: CSVFLRTGSSYEQYF. The CDR3 DNA reads as TGCAGCGTTTTCTTACGGACAGGAAGCTCCTACGAGCAGTACTTC.

V is TRBV5-8 and J is TRBJ1-5; possibly TRBD1 for D (6 bases). The CDR3 contains 17 residues. Trimming pared 2 bases from V and 1 base from J, leaving 16 bases between. Germline V gene sequence: CDR1 SGHTS, CDR2 YDEGEE. CDR3 sequence (DNA): TGTGCCAGCAGCTTACTCACAGGGAGTGGAAGCAATCAGCCCCAGCATTTT. Its protein is CASSLLTGSGSNQPQHF.

This clone was detected only a few times. The V gene is TRBV28, the J gene TRBJ1-1; D is undetermined. This CDR3 has 15 amino acids. CDR1 is MDHEN and CDR2 is SYDVKM in the germline V gene. The ends were cut back, 5 bases at V and 0 bases at J, with 13 bases in the middle. CDR3 residues: CASSTGLGMNTEAFF. The CDR3 DNA is TGTGCCAGCAGTACTGGGCTGGGCATGAACACTGAAGCTTTCTTT. Together with reference TRBV28 and TRBJ1-1, the CDR3 gives the full variable domain: DVKVTQSSRYLVKRTGEKVFLECVQDMDHENMFWYRQDPGLGLRLIYFSYDVKMKEKGDIPEGYSVSREKKERFSLILESASTNQTSMYLCASSTGLGMNTEAFFGQGTRLTVV.

This rearrangement joins TRBV18 to TRBJ1-5, with 8 bases that match TRBD1. Germline CDR1 and CDR2: KGHSH and LQKENI. V lost 6 bases to trimming and J lost 6 bases; unmatched junction nucleotides: 10. This CDR3 has 15 amino acids. In DNA form, the CDR3 reads TGTGCCAGCTCCCCCAGCGGACAGGGAAGTCAGCCCCAGCATTTT. Its translation is CASSPSGQGSQPQHF.